This TCR beta chain was captured by sequencing in a study of T-cell memory formation after mild COVID-19. It was 5'RACE with constant-segment primers that produced the TCR alpha and TCR beta cDNA libraries, which carried sample barcodes and UMIs. TCRdb passed the 5' RACE reads through MiXCR, listing each CDR3 protein once. Seen here are 300,000 to 400,000 distinct CDR3 sequences, 25% to 30% observed once, and the top ten hold 13%. Trimming took 0 bases from V and 6 from J, leaving 8 bases between them. CDR1 is LNHDA, CDR2 SQIVND, per germline (reference sequence). The CDR3 loop spans 14 amino acids. This receptor was taken from an adult woman who had mild COVID-19 (a few samples of this study predate the infection). Cell type and time point are not known. Sequencing was performed on PBMCs or a T cell subset sorted from them (not recorded which). The chain is built from TRBV19 and TRBJ2-2; D unresolved. CDR3 sequence (DNA): TGTGCCAGTAGTATAGATGGTCCGGCCGGGGAGCTGTTTTTT. Amino acid sequence: CASSIDGPAGELFF. Filled out from reference TRBV19 and TRBJ2-2, the complete variable domain reads DGGITQSPKYLFRKEGQNVTLSCEQNLNHDAMYWYRQDPGQGLRLIYYSQIVNDFQKGDIAEGYSVSREKKESFPLTVTSAQKNPTAFYLCASSIDGPAGELFFGEGSRLTVL.